These 7 T cell receptor beta chains originate from one sample sequenced in a study of T cell repertoires in aging, cancer and after chemotherapy. The template was genomic DNA from peripheral blood, not RNA. Rearranged V-D-J TRB sequences were amplified with a mixed TRB-A/B primer pool. TCRdb re-called the multiplex PCR reads with MiXCR, one entry per CDR3 protein. This sample carries 750 to 1,000 distinct CDR3 sequences, 25% to 30% of them seen once, and the ten largest clones take about 39%. Material for sequencing was blood. All receptors come from a human donor with a blood cancer.

By its share, this clonotype is hyperexpanded. The chain uses TRBV6-5 and TRBJ2-2, with 10 bases matching TRBD1. The V and J ends lost 2 bases and 1 base, in that order; junction bases with no gene match: 4. CDR1 MNHEY and CDR2 SVGAGI come from the germline V gene. This CDR3 is 17 amino acids long. CDR3 sequence (DNA): TGTGCCAGCAGTTACCCCGGGACAGGGGAGAACACCGGGGAGCTGTTTTTT. This encodes CASSYPGTGENTGELFF.

This clonotype ranks as large. Written as DNA, the CDR3 is TGTGCCATCAGTGTGGGGAATGAGCAGTTCTTC. Translating it yields CAISVGNEQFF. The chain couples TRBV10-3 to TRBJ2-1; D not resolved. The CDR3 loop spans 11 amino acids. The ends were cut back, 4 bases at V and 7 bases at J, with 5 bases in the middle. Per the germline V gene, CDR1 is ENHRY and CDR2 is SYGVKD.

On this clonotype itself: This may stem from a read error, because a much larger clone lies one nucleotide away. The V gene is TRBV6-2 or TRBV6-3, the J gene TRBJ2-2; D is perhaps TRBD2 (6 bases). The CDR3 has 12 residues. Germline loops: CDR1 MNHEY, CDR2 SVGEGT. V lost 9 bases, J lost 6 bases, and 11 bases lay in between. CDR3 in amino acids: CASRLGPGELFF. The DNA of the CDR3 is TGTGCCAGTCGACTAGGCCCCGGGGAGCTGTTTTTT.

This clonotype was detected only a few times. V is TRBV6-5 and J is TRBJ2-4, with 9 bases fitting TRBD2. The germline V gene has CDR1 MNHEY and CDR2 SVGAGI. This CDR3 has 18 residues. V shed 10 bases, J shed 3 bases, and the junction held 19 bases outside the gene matches. CDR3 in amino acids: CATKSPPGVAGDKNIQYF. The CDR3 nucleotides are TGTGCCACCAAATCTCCGCCTGGGGTAGCGGGAGACAAAAACATTCAGTACTTC.

This rearrangement joins TRBV12-3 or TRBV12-4 to TRBJ2-7; 9 bases are shared with TRBD1. The junction had 11 bases not matched to a gene; V was cut back by 3 bases and J by 5 bases. This CDR3 is built from 16 residues. CDR3 in amino acids: CASSFTGGAQVNEQYF. The DNA for the CDR3 is TGTGCCAGCAGTTTCACAGGGGGCGCACAGGTAAACGAGCAGTACTTC.

By sample fraction, this clonotype is medium-sized. The chain links TRBV12-3 or TRBV12-4 to TRBJ2-3; perhaps D is TRBD1 or TRBD2 (5 bases each). V lost 5 bases and J 0 bases, leaving 12 bases between the germline ends. The CDR3 sequence is 15 residues long. The CDR3 region is CASSPGWESTDTQYF. The CDR3 DNA reads as TGTGCCAGCAGTCCAGGGTGGGAGAGCACAGATACGCAGTATTTT.

V and J are TRBV7-9 and TRBJ2-5; tentatively, D is TRBD1 (6 bases). Germline V gene lookup returns CDR1 SEHNR and CDR2 FQNEAQ (reference sequence). The CDR3 has 14 residues. Trimming removed 4 bases at V and 2 bases at J, with 11 bases between. CDR3 amino acids: CASSSGVGQETQYF. The CDR3 DNA is TGTGCCAGCAGCTCAGGGGTGGGTCAAGAGACCCAGTACTTC.